Here is one T cell receptor beta chain with its context. Its antigen remains unknown. The entry originates in a study of cytomegalovirus exposure and HLA in healthy donors. Study-wide findings and caveats: In an earlier analysis, productive rearrangement rates for most beta V segments clustered near 87% or 30%. Rare TCR sequences predominated, though certain public TCRs were found in many donors. Judged likely to be a sequencing artifact was a cluster of highly shared sequence variants.

The donors comprised healthy bone marrow donors. The study ran its PCR with 60 Vbeta and 13 Jbeta primers. Sequencing was performed with immunoSEQ multiplex PCR; in TCRdb, only in-frame clones are kept and a portion is missing. The data contain 150,000 or so clones, around 75% of them singletons. CDR3 size: 11 residues. V was pared by 8 bases and J by 4 bases, with 8 bases between. Germline V gene sequence: CDR1 MDHEN, CDR2 SYDVKM. This TCR was sampled from a man between 18 and 35 years old in good health and CMV-seropositive. Material: PBMCs. The chain employs TRBV28 and TRBJ2-5; D is possibly TRBD1 (6 bases). This CDR3 is CASRDIETQYF. CDR3 nucleotides: TGTGCCAGCCGGGACATAGAGACCCAGTACTTC.